This TCR beta chain stems from a study of post-analysis software for immune sequencing data. Study-level results: A handful of TRBV segments (TRBV5-6, TRBV5-1 and TRBV20-1 among them) occurred more frequently in patients than in controls.

This clonotype occurred a few times. Its cognate antigen is unknown. V was pared by 0 bases and J by 1 base, with 18 bases between. CDR1 DFQATT and CDR2 SNEGSKA come from the germline V gene (reference sequence). The CDR3 runs 17 residues. Unique molecular identifiers had been added to the TCR beta cDNA libraries. Each CDR3 protein is one row after TCRdb ran MiXCR on the PCR reads. The table shows roughly 580,000 distinct CDR3 sequences, with 44% occurring only once. Sequencing input: blood. The receptor's source is a girl between 10 and 17 years old with multiple sclerosis. The chain carries TRBV20-1 and TRBJ2-5, with a tentative D call TRBD2 (6 bases). The CDR3 nucleotides read TGCAGTGCTAGAGACGTATATAGCGGAGCCGGCCAAGAGACCCAGTACTTC. The encoded protein is CSARDVYSGAGQETQYF.